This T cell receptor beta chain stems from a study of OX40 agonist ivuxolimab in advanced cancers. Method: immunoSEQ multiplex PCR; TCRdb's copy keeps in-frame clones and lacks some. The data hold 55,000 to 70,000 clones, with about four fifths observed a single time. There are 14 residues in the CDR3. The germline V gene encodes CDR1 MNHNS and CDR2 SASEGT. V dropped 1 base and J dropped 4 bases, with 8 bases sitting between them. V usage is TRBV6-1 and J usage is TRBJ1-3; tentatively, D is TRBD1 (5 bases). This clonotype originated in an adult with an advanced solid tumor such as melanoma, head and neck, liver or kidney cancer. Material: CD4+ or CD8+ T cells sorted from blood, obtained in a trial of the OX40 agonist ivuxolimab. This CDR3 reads CASSEVGPGNTIYF. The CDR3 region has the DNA TGTGCCAGCAGTGAAGTGGGGCCGGGAAACACCATATATTTT.